These 8 T cell receptor beta chains came from one sample sequenced in a study of regulatory dendritic cells for organ transplantation. TCRdb's table, derived via immunoSEQ multiplex PCR, lists solely in-frame clones and lacks some. The data show approximately 28,000 clones, approximately 81% seen once. Sequencing was carried out using naive CD8+ T cells from blood. Subset reported: CD45RA+ naive T cells. The receptors originated from a human donor in good health.

This chain joins TRBV21-1 and TRBJ1-2; TRBD1 is the table's D call, not checked against the DNA. TRBV21-1 is flagged as a pseudogene. The CDR3 has 17 amino acids. The CDR3 nucleotides are TGTGCCAGCAGCAAACTCGGGACAGGGGGCCTAGTGAATGGCTACACCTTC. Its protein product is CASSKLGTGGLVNGYTF.

The chain joins TRBV6-5 to TRBJ1-1; no reliable D call. Germline CDR1 reads MNHEY; CDR2 reads SVGAGI. The CDR3 sequence is 14 residues long. With 5 bases removed from V and 2 bases from J, the gap between germline ends came to 12 bases. The CDR3 sequence is CASSERVGNTEAFF. The CDR3 DNA reads TGTGCCAGCAGTGAGAGGGTTGGCAACACTGAAGCTTTCTTT.

The chain carries TRBV7-8 and TRBJ2-3, with D possibly matching TRBD2 (5 bases). The ends were cut back, 2 bases at V and 6 bases at J, with 15 bases in the middle. CDR3 size: 15 residues. Germline lookup yields CDR1 SGHVS and CDR2 FQNEAQ. The CDR3 reads CASSLWSRDGDTQYF. The CDR3 DNA is TGTGCCAGCAGCTTATGGTCGAGGGATGGTGATACGCAGTATTTT. The full variable domain, with the rest looked up from reference TRBV7-8 and TRBJ2-3, is GAGVSQSPRYKVAKRGQDVALRCDPISGHVSLFWYQQALGQGPEFLTYFQNEAQLDKSGLPSDRFFAERPEGSVSTLKIQRTQQEDSAVYLCASSLWSRDGDTQYFGPGTRLTVL.

The V and J genes are TRBV7-9 and TRBJ2-7, with D possibly TRBD1 on 6 matching bases. This CDR3 region has 14 residues. Trimming stripped 4 bases from V and 3 bases from J, with 13 bases between. Germline V gene data show CDR1 as SEHNR and CDR2 as FQNEAQ (reference sequence). The CDR3: CASSWTEPGYEQYF. CDR3 coding DNA: TGTGCCAGCAGCTGGACAGAGCCCGGCTACGAGCAGTACTTC.

This sequence joins TRBV5-4 and TRBJ1-3; TRBD1 matches 8 bases. Germline V CDR1 and CDR2: SGHNT, YYREEE (reference sequence). The CDR3 length is 17 residues. After removal of 0 bases from V and 2 bases from J, the junction contained 7 bases not matched to a gene. The CDR3 loop is CASSLDAWTGTGNTIYF. CDR3 nucleotide sequence: TGTGCCAGCAGCTTGGATGCATGGACAGGGACTGGAAACACCATATATTTT.

V and J are TRBV4-1 and TRBJ1-1; no clear D. V gave up 1 base and J gave up 2 bases, with 11 bases separating them. Per the germline V gene, CDR1 is MGHRA and CDR2 is YSYEKL. The CDR3 sequence is 15 residues long. CDR3 in amino acids: CASSQAYSANTEAFF. For the CDR3, the DNA is TGCGCCAGCAGCCAAGCTTATAGCGCAAACACTGAAGCTTTCTTT.

The chain employs TRBV2 and TRBJ1-2; the D gene is possibly TRBD1 (6 bases). The germline gives CDR1 SNHLY, CDR2 FYNNEI. This CDR3 spans 16 amino acids. Trimming removed 6 bases at V and 0 bases at J, with 17 bases between. The CDR3 DNA is TGTGCCAGCAGCGGGGACACCCGTGGAGCTAACTATGGCTACACCTTC. The encoded protein is CASSGDTRGANYGYTF. The variable domain in full, with the rest retrieved from reference TRBV2 and TRBJ1-2, is EPEVTQTPSHQVTQMGQEVILRCVPISNHLYFYWYRQILGQKVEFLVSFYNNEISEKSEIFDDQFSVERPDGSNFTLKIRSTKLEDSAMYFCASSGDTRGANYGYTFGSGTRLTVV.

The chain joins TRBV19 to TRBJ1-2; TRBD1 matches at 7 bases. The length of the CDR3 is 13 residues. The germline V gene encodes CDR1 LNHDA and CDR2 SQIVND (reference sequence). The V and J ends lost 4 bases and 6 bases, in that order; junction bases with no gene match: 5. The CDR3 here is CASSTRTGNGYTF. The CDR3 region has the DNA TGTGCCAGTAGTACCCGGACAGGCAATGGCTACACCTTC. Complete variable domain (other parts from reference TRBV19 and TRBJ1-2): DGGITQSPKYLFRKEGQNVTLSCEQNLNHDAMYWYRQDPGQGLRLIYYSQIVNDFQKGDIAEGYSVSREKKESFPLTVTSAQKNPTAFYLCASSTRTGNGYTFGSGTRLTVV.